Included here is one TCR beta chain sequence, with context. Its antigen is still unknown. Per-base qualities were not stored, and no clone one base away is much larger. The data originate from a study of cytomegalovirus exposure and HLA in healthy donors (dated by TCRdb to 2016 to 2017). The study in broad terms: According to a later analysis, one platform produced both the 100 to 150 validation repertoires and the roughly 640 repertoires of the first cohort. The study was designed to test whether signatures of past pathogen exposure could be identified by cataloging public T cell receptors. In addition to the first cohort of around 670 subjects, a separate validation cohort of approximately 130 different subjects was used. To predict cytomegalovirus infection status, the study combined high-throughput TCR immunosequencing, statistical association of individual TCRs with disease status, and machine learning.

Library preparation used the immunoSEQ multiplex PCR assay. Per the source publication's procedure: A statistical classification framework was built for diagnosing cytomegalovirus status from the catalog of TCR beta chain sequences. Drawn from immuneACCESS, this table holds only the in-frame rearrangements with V and J called that TCRdb kept. Clones are partly lost; checked studies trace under half to an unresolved V gene and leave the rest unexplained. The D gene and trimming were derived from the DNA, and the V and J assignments and clone size from that table. The sample table holds tens of thousands of clones, of which 80% to 95% were seen once. Over 2% of the sample lies in the top ten. After removal of 8 bases from V and 7 bases from J, the junction retains 9 bases not matched to a gene. From the cysteine up to the phenylalanine, the CDR3 has a length of 15 residues. Only CDR3 DNA remains: 45 bases, in frame from the first base. Sequences SGHRS (CDR1) and YFSETQ (CDR2) are obtained from the germline V gene.

On the study overall, not on this receptor specifically: The classifier was reported to diagnose cytomegalovirus status with high specificity and sensitivity in both the original cohort and the validation cohort. In vitro tests confirmed that a few of the cytomegalovirus-associated TCR beta chains recognize cytomegalovirus antigens. The study listed approximately 150 TCR beta chains as associated with cytomegalovirus. Of the cluster scores, around 95% were above 0 in a later analysis, which found that TCRs clustered in the first cohort also tended to co-occur in the 90 to 150 validation repertoires. Most TCR sequences were observed very rarely across donors, whereas some public TCRs were present in many individuals. A later analysis lacked HLA typing for the validation cohort, so it scored co-occurrence in that cohort across all 120 or so repertoires. The authors suggested that the approach could potentially be extended to other disease states and immunological phenotypes.

Separate from the approximately 700-subject first cohort, the validation cohort of roughly 110 subjects was the group to which the donors belonged. The source is a woman between 18 and 29 years old in good health and CMV-seronegative. Source material: PBMCs. The chain couples TRBV5-1 to TRBJ2-1, and 13 bases in between align with TRBD2. The bases are TGCGCCAGTCGGACTAGCGGGGGCCTGAGGAATGAGCAGTTCTTC. It translates to CASRTSGGLRNEQFF.